This T cell receptor beta chain was profiled in a study of beta chain features in type 1 diabetes (dated by TCRdb to 2017 to 2018). With respect to the entire study: Mean age, gender distribution, total cell number and subset yield did not differ between patients and healthy donors. Across all samples, approximately 100 million sorted cells were examined, and cell number per subset correlated strongly with RNA yield. Regulatory and stem cell-like memory subsets were obtained from only 8 patients and roughly eight healthy donors, while naive and central memory subsets were obtained from all 30 or so donors. The study compared the TCRB repertoires of sorted circulating CD4+ T cell subsets in recently diagnosed type 1 diabetes patients with those in matched healthy donors. The full study reports these points: Because small numbers of individuals were included in the HLA sub-analyses, any influence of HLA type on TCRB rearrangement was left unresolved. A moderate but significant shortening of TCRB CDR3 length was observed in type 1 diabetes patients in all four CD4+ subsets. Naive, central memory and regulatory TCRB repertoires appeared more similar among patients than among healthy donors. At VDJ recombination sites, type 1 diabetes patients had fewer insertions and more deleted nucleotides, which implies abnormalities in thymic rearrangement. Sequencing cDNA rather than genomic DNA could over-represent highly expressing activated cells, although activation and CD3 levels did not differ between groups. PCR might favor shorter templates, but patient and control samples were amplified and corrected together, so any skew would affect both groups equally.

Each donor gave one peripheral blood draw, averaging roughly 100 mL, which was collected into heparinised tubes. A BD FACSAria II and a panel including CD45RO, CCR7, CD25, CD127, CD95 and CD27 were used to sort naive, central memory, regulatory and stem cell-like memory CD4+ T cells. Purity was above 98% for every sorted population. PBMCs were isolated right away by Lymphoprep density gradient centrifugation and were stained directly, without culture. Samples were stained and sorted in pairs, with one healthy donor and one patient per experiment, so that batch effects were minimized. The entire isolated RNA was reverse transcribed using the High Capacity cDNA Reverse Transcription Kit, and thus expressed TCRB transcripts were sequenced. Deep immunoSEQ sequencing was performed on naive, central memory and regulatory T cell samples, with an average of roughly 3.5 million total reads per sample. Sorted cells were lysed in RLT buffer, and RNA was extracted using DNase-treated RNeasy Micro or Mini kits according to cell number. To prevent cross-contamination, each cell subset was processed individually, whereas patient and healthy donor samples were processed jointly. The immunoSEQ multiplex PCR was used to amplify TCRB sequences from cDNA, generating 87-bp fragments that spanned the CDR3 region. The amplicons were sequenced using the Illumina HiSeq platform. As for the authors' bioinformatics: PCR bias was computationally corrected using synthetic template baselines, reads within Hamming distance 2 were collapsed, and singletons that could not be merged were discarded. Reads were aligned against IMGT to assign V, D and J genes, CDR3 length and insertions or deletions at six rearrangement sites. Clonotype counts were normalized to sorted cell number within each subset before computing true diversity and Gini coefficients with the tcR R package. The overlap coefficient, calculated on TCRB nucleotide sequences, was used to quantify repertoire sharing. Out-of-frame TCRB sequences from naive cells were analyzed as a proxy for the pre-selection repertoire. Held by TCRdb, this immuneACCESS table contains in-frame sequences only and omits some clones. Under half of the omission traces to an unresolved V gene where checked; the cause of the rest is unknown. The V and J calls and clone size come from that table; D and trimming were worked out from the DNA. The sample table shows over 700,000 clones, and 15% to 20% are seen once. The top ten clones comprise 0.023% of the sample.

V drops 4 bases and J drops 3 bases, leaving 9 bases in between. Sequences PRHDT (CDR1) and FYEKMQ (CDR2) are obtained from the germline V gene (reference sequence). CDR3 length: 13 amino acids, cysteine to phenylalanine. Only the CDR3 DNA stays, 39 bases, in frame from base 1. With respect to this clone: Its antigen specificity is not known. Base qualities are not recorded, but no much larger clone differs from it by a single base.

Sequencing was carried out using naive CD4+ T cells from blood. Per the publication, the cell subset or site label means: true naive CD4+ T cells. This receptor was obtained from a woman in her late teens or twenties in good health. This sequence uses TRBV13 and TRBJ1-1, with a tentative D gene TRBD1 over 6 matching bases. The CDR3: CASSWGGYTEAFF. The sequenced DNA: TGTGCCAGCAGCTGGGGGGGCTACACTGAAGCTTTCTTT.